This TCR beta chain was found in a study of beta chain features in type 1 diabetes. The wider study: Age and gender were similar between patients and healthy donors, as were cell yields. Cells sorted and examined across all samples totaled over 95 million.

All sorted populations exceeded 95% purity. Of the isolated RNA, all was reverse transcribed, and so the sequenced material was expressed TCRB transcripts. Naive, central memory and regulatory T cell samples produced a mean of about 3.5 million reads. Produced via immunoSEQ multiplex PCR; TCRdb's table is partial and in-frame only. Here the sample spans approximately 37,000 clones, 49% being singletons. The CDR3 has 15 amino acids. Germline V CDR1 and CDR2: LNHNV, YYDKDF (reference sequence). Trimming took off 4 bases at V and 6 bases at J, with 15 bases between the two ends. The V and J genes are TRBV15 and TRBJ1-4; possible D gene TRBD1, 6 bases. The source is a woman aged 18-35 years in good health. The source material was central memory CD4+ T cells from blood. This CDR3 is CATSIQGGGYEKLFF. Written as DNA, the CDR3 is TGTGCCACCAGCATACAGGGCGGGGGATATGAAAAACTGTTTTTT.